These 9 T cell receptor beta chains came from one sample sequenced in a study of T cells in Graves' hyperthyroidism and ophthalmopathy. RNA transcripts served as the template for amplifying TCR beta CDR3 regions. Carried out on the TCR CDR3, a first-round RT-PCR used the HTBI primer set. TCRdb redid the calling of the multiplex PCR reads with MiXCR, one entry per CDR3 protein. The sample includes fewer than 250,000 distinct CDR3 sequences, about a sixth of them seen just once. Sequenced material: blood. The origin of the receptors is a woman aged 18-35 years with Graves' ophthalmopathy.

The rearrangement uses TRBV29-1 and TRBJ2-7; D gene unclear. This CDR3 region has 10 residues. Germline V gene lookup returns CDR1 SQVTM and CDR2 ANQGSEA. The germline V and J ends were trimmed by 4 bases and 7 bases, with 8 bases remaining between them. CDR3 in amino acids: CSVGGREQYF. CDR3 coding DNA: TGCAGCGTTGGGGGTAGGGAGCAGTACTTC.

This clonotype occurred many times. This chain uses TRBV19 with TRBJ2-2; weak D call: TRBD2 (6 bases). The CDR3 is 15 amino acids. Germline V CDR1 and CDR2: LNHDA, SQIVND (reference sequence). Trimming removed 3 bases from V and 2 bases from J, with 10 bases in between. The CDR3 reads CASSISGVNTGELFF. CDR3 in DNA: TGTGCCAGTAGTATTAGCGGAGTCAACACCGGGGAGCTGTTTTTT.

This clonotype was observed at least ten times. Here the CDR3 DNA reads TGTGCCAGCAGGGGCCTCGCCACTAACTATGGCTACACCTTC. It codes for CASRGLATNYGYTF. The chain uses TRBV6-1 and TRBJ1-2; D is unclear. The germline gives CDR1 MNHNS, CDR2 SASEGT. With 6 bases removed from V and 0 bases from J, the gap between germline ends came to 11 bases. This CDR3 is built from 14 residues.

V is TRBV11-2 and J is TRBJ1-1; 11 positions match TRBD1. The germline V gene has CDR1 SGHAT and CDR2 FQNNGV. Trimming cost V 2 bases and J 1 base; bases outside gene matches: 6. The CDR3 is 17 amino acids. The CDR3 loop reads CASSLPDRGLWNTEAFF. CDR3 bases: TGTGCCAGCAGCTTACCGGACAGGGGGCTTTGGAACACTGAAGCTTTCTTT.

At least ten counts were recorded for this clonotype. This sequence joins TRBV12-3 or TRBV12-4 and TRBJ2-4, with TRBD1 as a possible D gene (6 bases). V was clipped by 5 bases and J by 4 bases, with 18 bases between them. The CDR3 spans 16 residues. The CDR3 here is CASSPSAQGIKNIQYF. The CDR3 bases are TGTGCCAGCAGTCCCTCGGCGCAGGGGATTAAAAACATTCAGTACTTC.

In its sample, this clonotype was seen a few times. One junction end does not reproduce the germline sequence, and a read error may be involved. CDR3 coding DNA: TGTGCCAGCAGCTTACTGGGCTTGAACACTGAAGCTTCCTTT. This encodes CASSLLGLNTEASF. The chain carries TRBV7-9 and TRBJ1-1, with D unresolved. This CDR3 has 14 residues. Germline V CDR1 and CDR2: SEHNR, FQNEAQ (reference sequence). Supplemented by reference TRBV7-9 and TRBJ1-1, the full variable domain reads DTGVSQNPRHKITKRGQNVTFRCDPISEHNRLYWYRQTLGQGPEFLTYFQNEAQLEKSRLLSDRFSAERPKGSFSTLEIQRTEQGDSAMYLCASSLLGLNTEASFGQGTRLTVV.

This clonotype occurred many times. This chain links TRBV29-1 with TRBJ1-1; D remains ambiguous. The CDR3 sequence is 10 residues long. Germline V lookup: CDR1 SQVTM, CDR2 ANQGSEA. V dropped 5 bases and J dropped 7 bases, with 8 bases sitting between them. In DNA, the CDR3 is TGCAGCGTTTCCGCGGGTGAAGCTTTCTTT. This gives the protein CSVSAGEAFF.

The chain combines TRBV2 with TRBJ2-1, with 10 bases lining up with TRBD2. V lost 4 bases and J lost 3; bases outside the gene matches: 9. CDR3 length equals 17 residues. Germline V gives CDR1 SNHLY, CDR2 FYNNEI. The CDR3 reads CASSVSSGSGVYNEQFF. The CDR3 DNA reads TGTGCCAGCAGTGTATCTAGCGGGAGCGGAGTCTACAATGAGCAGTTCTTC.

There are many counts of this clonotype. The rearrangement joins TRBV7-9 to TRBJ2-7; 7 bases agree with TRBD2. The CDR3 contains 14 residues. Germline V gene sequence: CDR1 SEHNR, CDR2 FQNEAQ (reference sequence). The V segment lost 4 bases and the J segment 3 bases; nucleotides outside the gene matches: 6. CDR3 nucleotides: TGTGCCAGCAGCTCGAAGCGGGGCTACTACGAGCAGTACTTC. Its protein product is CASSSKRGYYEQYF.